Only a few counts were recorded for the clone carrying this T cell receptor beta chain. Germline trimming cut 6 bases from V and 8 bases from J; bases unmatched to any gene: 4. This CDR3 comprises 14 residues. Looked up from germline, CDR1 is MNHEY and CDR2 is SVGEGT. In TCRdb, the 5' RACE reads were re-called with MiXCR into one record per CDR3 protein. The sample contains some 900,000 distinct CDR3 sequences, 12% of which appear only once. This specimen belongs to a study of identical twins. Separately, the same data were catalogued under a study of yellow fever vaccine responses in identical twins.

The chain uses TRBV6-2 or TRBV6-3 and TRBJ2-1, with 13 bases aligning to TRBD2. Sequencing was performed on PBMCs. The sequence was collected from a woman younger than 35 in good health. CDR3 loop: CASSTTSGGDEQFF. The CDR3 DNA sequence: TGTGCCAGCAGCACTACTAGCGGGGGGGATGAGCAGTTCTTC.